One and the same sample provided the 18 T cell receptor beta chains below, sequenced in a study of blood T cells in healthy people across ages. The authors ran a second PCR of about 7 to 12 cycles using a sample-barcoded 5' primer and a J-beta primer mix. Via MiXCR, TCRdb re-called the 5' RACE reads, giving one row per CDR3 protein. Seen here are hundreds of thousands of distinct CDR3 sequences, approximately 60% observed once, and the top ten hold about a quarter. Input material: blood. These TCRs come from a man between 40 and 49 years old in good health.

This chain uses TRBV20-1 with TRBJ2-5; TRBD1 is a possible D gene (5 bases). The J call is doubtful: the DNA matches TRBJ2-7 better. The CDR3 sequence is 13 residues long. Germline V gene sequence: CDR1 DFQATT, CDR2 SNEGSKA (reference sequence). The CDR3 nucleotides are TGCAGTGCTAGTTCTCCAGGGAATTACGAGCAGTACTTC. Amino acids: CSASSPGNYEQYF.

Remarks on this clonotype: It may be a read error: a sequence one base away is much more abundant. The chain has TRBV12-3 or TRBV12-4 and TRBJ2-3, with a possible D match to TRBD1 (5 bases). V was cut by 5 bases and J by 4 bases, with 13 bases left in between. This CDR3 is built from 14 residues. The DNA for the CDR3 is TGTGCCAGCAGTGGGGTGACAGTCCCAGATACGCAGTATTTT. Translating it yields CASSGVTVPDTQYF.

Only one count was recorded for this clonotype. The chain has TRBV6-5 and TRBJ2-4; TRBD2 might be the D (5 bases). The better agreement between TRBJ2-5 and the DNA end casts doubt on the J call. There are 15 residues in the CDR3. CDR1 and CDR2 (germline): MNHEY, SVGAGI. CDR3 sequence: CASSYEGLRIETQYF. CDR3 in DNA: TGTGCCAGCAGTTATGAGGGTCTGCGAATTGAGACCCAGTACTTC.

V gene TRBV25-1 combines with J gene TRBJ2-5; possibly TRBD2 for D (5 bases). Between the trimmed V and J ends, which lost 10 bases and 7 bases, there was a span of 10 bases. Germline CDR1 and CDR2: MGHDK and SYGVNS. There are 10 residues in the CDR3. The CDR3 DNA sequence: TGTGCCACCCTCAGCGGGACCCAGTACTTC. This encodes CATLSGTQYF.

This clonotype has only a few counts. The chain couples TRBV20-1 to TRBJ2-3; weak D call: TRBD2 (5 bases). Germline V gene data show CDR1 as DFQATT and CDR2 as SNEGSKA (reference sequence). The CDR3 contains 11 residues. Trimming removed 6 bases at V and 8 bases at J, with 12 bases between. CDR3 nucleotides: TGCAGTGCCGCGTCCGGGGTTACGCAGTATTTT. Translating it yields CSAASGVTQYF.

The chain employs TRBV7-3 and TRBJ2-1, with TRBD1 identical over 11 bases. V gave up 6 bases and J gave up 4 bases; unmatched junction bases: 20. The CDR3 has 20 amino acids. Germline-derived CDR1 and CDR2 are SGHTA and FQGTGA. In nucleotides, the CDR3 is TGTGCCAGCAGTCCATCCGGGACAGGGGGTATTAGTAGGCTATACAATGAGCAGTTCTTC. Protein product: CASSPSGTGGISRLYNEQFF. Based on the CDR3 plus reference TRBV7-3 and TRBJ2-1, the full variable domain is GAGVSQTPSNKVTEKGKYVELRCDPISGHTALYWYRQSLGQGPEFLIYFQGTGAADDSGLPNDRFFAVRPEGSVSTLKIQRTERGDSAVYLCASSPSGTGGISRLYNEQFFGPGTRLTVL.

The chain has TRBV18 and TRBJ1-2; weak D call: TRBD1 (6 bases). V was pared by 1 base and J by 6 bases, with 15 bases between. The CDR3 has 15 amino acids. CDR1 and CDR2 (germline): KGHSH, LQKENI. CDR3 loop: CASSPRDWGANGYTF. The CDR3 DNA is TGTGCCAGCTCACCACGGGACTGGGGGGCTAATGGCTACACCTTC.

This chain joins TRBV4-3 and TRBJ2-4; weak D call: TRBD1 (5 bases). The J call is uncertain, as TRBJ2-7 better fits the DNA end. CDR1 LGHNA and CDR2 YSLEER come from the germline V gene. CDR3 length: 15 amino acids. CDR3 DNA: TGCGCCAGCAGCCGAGCCCCGCAGGGAAGTTACGAGCAGTACTTC. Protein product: CASSRAPQGSYEQYF.

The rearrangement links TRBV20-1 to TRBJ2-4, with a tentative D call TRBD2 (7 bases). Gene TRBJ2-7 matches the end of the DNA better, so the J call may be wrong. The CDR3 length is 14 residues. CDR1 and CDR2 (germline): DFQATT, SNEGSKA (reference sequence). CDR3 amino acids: CSALRRGATYEQYF. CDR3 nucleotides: TGCAGTGCCCTACGACGGGGGGCAACCTACGAGCAGTACTTC.

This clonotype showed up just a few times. This chain's CDR3 is CASSESPTYEQYF. The CDR3 bases are TGCGCCAGCAGCGAATCACCGACCTACGAGCAGTACTTC. V gene TRBV5-1 combines with J gene TRBJ2-7; D unclear. The CDR3 totals 13 residues. Germline V gene sequence: CDR1 SGHRS, CDR2 YFSETQ. The germline V and J ends were trimmed by 4 bases and 2 bases, with 10 bases remaining between them.

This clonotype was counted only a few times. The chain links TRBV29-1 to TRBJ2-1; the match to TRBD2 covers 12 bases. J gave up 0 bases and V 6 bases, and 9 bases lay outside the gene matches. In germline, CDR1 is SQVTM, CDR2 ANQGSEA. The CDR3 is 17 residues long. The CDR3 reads CSVGALAGGPSYNEQFF. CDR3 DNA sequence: TGCAGCGTGGGAGCCCTAGCGGGAGGGCCCTCCTACAATGAGCAGTTCTTC.

The CDR3 loop reads CASSEEHYGYTF. In nucleotides, the CDR3 is TGTGCCAGCAGTGAGGAACACTATGGCTACACCTTC. The genes are TRBV2 and TRBJ1-2, with D unresolved. Germline CDR1 is SNHLY and CDR2 is FYNNEI. CDR3 size: 12 residues. The V and J ends lost 3 bases and 3 bases respectively, with 5 bases between them.

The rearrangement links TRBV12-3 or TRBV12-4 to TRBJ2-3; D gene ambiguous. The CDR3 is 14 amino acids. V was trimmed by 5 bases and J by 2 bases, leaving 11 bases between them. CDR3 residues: CASSRRVDTDTQYF. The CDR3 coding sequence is TGTGCCAGCAGTCGAAGGGTGGACACAGATACGCAGTATTTT.

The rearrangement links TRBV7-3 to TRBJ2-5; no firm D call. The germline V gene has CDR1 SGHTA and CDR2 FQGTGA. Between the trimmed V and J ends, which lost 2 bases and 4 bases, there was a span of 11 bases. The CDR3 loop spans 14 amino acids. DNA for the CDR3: TGTGCCAGCAGCTTACAAGGTGGCGGAGAGACCCAGTACTTC. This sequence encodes CASSLQGGGETQYF. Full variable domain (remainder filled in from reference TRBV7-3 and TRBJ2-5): GAGVSQTPSNKVTEKGKYVELRCDPISGHTALYWYRQSLGQGPEFLIYFQGTGAADDSGLPNDRFFAVRPEGSVSTLKIQRTERGDSAVYLCASSLQGGGETQYFGPGTRLLVL.

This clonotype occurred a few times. CDR3 sequence (DNA): TGTGCCAGCAGTGATGGGACAGAGTACAATGAGCAGTTCTTC. It translates to CASSDGTEYNEQFF. The V and J genes are TRBV6-4 and TRBJ2-1; 7 bases map to TRBD1. The J segment lost 4 bases and the V segment lost 3 bases, leaving 3 bases of the junction unmatched. Germline V gene lookup returns CDR1 MRHNA and CDR2 SNTAGT. The CDR3 consists of 14 residues.

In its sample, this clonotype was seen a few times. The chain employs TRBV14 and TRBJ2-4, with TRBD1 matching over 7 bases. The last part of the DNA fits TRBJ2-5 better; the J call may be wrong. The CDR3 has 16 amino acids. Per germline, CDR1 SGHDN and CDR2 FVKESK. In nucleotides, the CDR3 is TGTGCCAGCTGGTTATACCGGGACAGTGGGCAAGAGACCCAGTACTTC. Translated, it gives CASWLYRDSGQETQYF.

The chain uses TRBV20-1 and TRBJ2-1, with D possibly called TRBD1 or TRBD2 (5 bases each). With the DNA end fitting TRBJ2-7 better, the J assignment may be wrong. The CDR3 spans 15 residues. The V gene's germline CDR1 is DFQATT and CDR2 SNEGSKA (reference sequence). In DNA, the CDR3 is TGCAGTGCTAGAGATGGGGGTTTCGGCTACAATGAGCAGTACTTC. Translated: CSARDGGFGYNEQYF.

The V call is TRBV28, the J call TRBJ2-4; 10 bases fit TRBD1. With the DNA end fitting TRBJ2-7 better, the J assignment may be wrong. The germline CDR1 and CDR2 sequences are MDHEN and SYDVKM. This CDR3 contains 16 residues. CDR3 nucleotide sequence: TGTGCCAGCAGTTTCGGTCTGACAGGGGGCGGATCCGAGCAGTACTTC. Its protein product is CASSFGLTGGGSEQYF.